This T cell receptor beta chain emerged from a study of blood T cells in healthy people across ages. On the study more broadly: Researchers report that template switching captured about one barcoded beta molecule per two T cells.

Whole-study results and caveats: In the absence of known donor CMV status, changes in expanded clonotypes were possibly confounded. Because sorting was not performed, PBMCs prevented conclusive naive versus antigen-experienced comparison.

With a J-beta primer mix and a sample-barcoded 5' primer, a second PCR ran 7 to 11 cycles. TCRdb fed the 5' RACE reads into MiXCR, producing one record per CDR3 protein. Seen here are over 1,500,000 distinct CDR3 sequences, about two fifths observed once, and the top ten hold about 21%. On this clonotype: Its antigen is not identified.

The CDR3 is 14 residues long. The V and J ends lost 3 bases and 6 bases respectively, with 11 bases between them. Germline V CDR1 and CDR2: KGHSH, LQKENI. This sequence was found in a human donor in good health. The rearrangement links TRBV18 to TRBJ1-4; D gene uncertain. Input material: blood. For the CDR3, the DNA is TGTGCCAGCTCACCTGGGGTACATGATGAAAAACTGTTTTTT. Its protein is CASSPGVHDEKLFF.